This T cell receptor (beta chain) appears in the sequencing data of a study of cytomegalovirus exposure and HLA in healthy donors. Overall study context: It was reported in a later analysis that the same platform had been used for the 110 or so validation repertoires as for the 666 first-cohort repertoires.

General study results and limits: First-cohort TCR clusters tended to co-occur in the approximately 120 validation repertoires, a later analysis found. Around 160 TCR beta chains were listed as cytomegalovirus-associated.

This clone was seen once. Its antigen is still unknown. Germline CDR1 and CDR2: MNHEY and SVGAGI. The CDR3 is made up of 14 amino acids. J gave up 6 bases and V 6 bases, and 11 bases lay outside the gene matches. Assay: immunoSEQ multiplex PCR; the TCRdb copy retains only in-frame clones and omits some. The sample consists of about 120,000 clones, about nine tenths of them appearing once. The source material was PBMCs. This sequence originates from a man in his late teens or twenties in good health and CMV-seronegative. The V call is TRBV6-5, the J call TRBJ2-7, with 7 bases fitting TRBD1. As DNA, the CDR3 is TGTGCCAGCAGATCAACAGGGGCCCACGGCGAGCAGTACTTC. Protein: CASRSTGAHGEQYF.